The clone carrying this TCR beta chain was seen just once. Clones were sequenced by immunoSEQ multiplex PCR, and TCRdb holds only the in-frame ones, with some missing. The sample has around 62,000 clones, more than 75% seen once. This specimen comes from a study of blood T cell repertoires in COVID-19. Looked up from germline, CDR1 is MNHEY and CDR2 is SMNVEV (reference sequence). CDR3 size: 14 residues. Trimming at V came to 7 bases and at J to 4 bases, leaving 3 bases not matched to a gene. Sequences were obtained from peripheral blood. The sequence came from a human donor in a cohort sampled during active COVID-19. This rearrangement joins TRBV27 to TRBJ2-1; TRBD1 aligns across 11 bases. DNA of the CDR3: TGTGCCAGCACGGGGACAGGGGGGTACAATGAGCAGTTCTTC. Encoded protein: CASTGTGGYNEQFF.